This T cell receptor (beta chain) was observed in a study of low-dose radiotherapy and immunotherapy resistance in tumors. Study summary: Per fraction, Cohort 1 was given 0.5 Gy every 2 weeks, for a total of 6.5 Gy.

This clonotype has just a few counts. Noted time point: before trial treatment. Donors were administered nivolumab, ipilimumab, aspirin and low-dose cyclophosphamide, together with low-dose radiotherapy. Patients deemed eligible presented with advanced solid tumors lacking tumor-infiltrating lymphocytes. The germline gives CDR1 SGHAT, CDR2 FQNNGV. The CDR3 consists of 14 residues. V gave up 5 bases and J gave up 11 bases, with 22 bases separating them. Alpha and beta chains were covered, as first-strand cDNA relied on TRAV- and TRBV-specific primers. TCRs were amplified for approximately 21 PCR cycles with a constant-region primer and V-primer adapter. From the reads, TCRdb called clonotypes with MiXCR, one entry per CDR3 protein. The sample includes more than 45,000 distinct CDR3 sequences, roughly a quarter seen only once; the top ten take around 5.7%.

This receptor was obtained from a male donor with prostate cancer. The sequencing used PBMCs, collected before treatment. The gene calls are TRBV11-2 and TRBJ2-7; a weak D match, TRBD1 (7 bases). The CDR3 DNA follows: TGTGCCAGCAGCCTTTTAGGGGGGACAGAGGACAAGTACTTC. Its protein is CASSLLGGTEDKYF.